What follows describes a single T cell receptor (beta chain). Libraries were prepared by immunoSEQ multiplex PCR; TCRdb keeps only in-frame clonotypes and omits some of them. Among over 150,000 clones listed, around three quarters were seen once. This CDR3 comprises 13 residues. Trimming left V 3 bases short and J 8 bases short, with 11 bases between. Germline lookup yields CDR1 SGHTA and CDR2 FQGNSA. The sample originates from a study of blood T cell repertoires in COVID-19. About the research overall: Cohort 3 recovered donors had two negative PCRs, clearance, or symptom resolution. Samples came from the United States, Italy and Spain, spanning acute and convalescent COVID-19. PBMCs, B-cell-depleted T cells, or T cells were the source of the cDNA or gDNA that made up the material.

Sequenced sample: PBMCs or T cells enriched from blood (not recorded which). The clonotype originates from a woman aged 70 to 79 in a cohort exposed to, infected with or recovered from COVID-19 (not recorded which). V gene TRBV7-2 combines with J gene TRBJ2-1, with D perhaps matching TRBD2 (6 bases). The CDR3 is CASSLGLLDEQFF. CDR3 nucleotide sequence: TGTGCCAGCAGCTTGGGACTTCTCGATGAGCAGTTCTTC. The full variable domain, in which reference TRBV7-2 and TRBJ2-1 provide the parts outside the CDR3, is GAGVSQSPSNKVTEKGKDVELRCDPISGHTALYWYRQSLGQGLEFLIYFQGNSAPDKSGLPSDRFSAERTGGSVSTLTIQRTQQEDSAVYLCASSLGLLDEQFFGPGTRLTVL.